Listed here are 16 T cell receptor beta chains from one sample, sequenced in a study of identical twins. TCRdb used MiXCR to reprocess the 5' RACE reads, holding one entry per CDR3 protein. The sample has about 530,000 distinct CDR3 sequences, around 20% seen once. These records were also assigned to another study, of yellow fever vaccine responses in identical twins.

Source material: CD4+ T cells sorted from blood. The source of these receptors is a woman aged 18-29 years in good health.

This clonotype was observed many times. The gene calls are TRBV7-3 and TRBJ2-2; D possibly corresponds to TRBD1 (6 bases). There are 14 residues in the CDR3. The germline V and J ends were trimmed by 5 bases and 3 bases, with 10 bases remaining between them. CDR1 and CDR2 from the germline V gene are SGHTA and FQGTGA. The DNA for the CDR3 is TGTGCCAGCAGCGCCAACAGGGACACCGGGGAGCTGTTTTTT. Residues: CASSANRDTGELFF.

This clonotype was observed a few times. The chain carries TRBV20-1 and TRBJ1-2; unclear D gene. V was clipped by 5 bases and J by 4 bases, with 11 bases between them. Germline values: CDR1 DFQATT, CDR2 SNEGSKA (reference sequence). The CDR3 loop spans 12 amino acids. CDR3 loop: CSADNQGYGYTF. The CDR3 coding sequence is TGCAGTGCTGACAACCAAGGCTATGGCTACACCTTC.

The CDR3 bases are TGTGCCAGCAGCTACGGACAGGGAAAGTACAATGAGCAGTTCTTC. Amino acid sequence: CASSYGQGKYNEQFF. The V call is TRBV7-2, the J call TRBJ2-1; 8 bases agree with TRBD1. CDR3 length: 15 amino acids. Losses at the gene ends were 4 bases for V and 4 bases for J; bases not matched to a gene: 6. CDR1 and CDR2 from the germline V gene are SGHTA and FQGNSA.

The chain combines TRBV11-2 with TRBJ2-1, with D possibly TRBD1 on 6 matching bases. CDR1 and CDR2 (germline): SGHAT, FQNNGV. This CDR3 is 20 amino acids long. The V end lost 0 bases, the J end lost 0 bases, and 21 bases lay between the germline ends. The CDR3 coding sequence is TGTGCCAGCAGCTTAGATTTGGGACAAAAGTCTGGGGGCTCCTACAATGAGCAGTTCTTC. Translation gives CASSLDLGQKSGGSYNEQFF.

The V gene is TRBV5-1, the J gene TRBJ2-5, with D possibly being TRBD1 (6 bases). From germline, CDR1 is SGHRS and CDR2 YFSETQ. The CDR3 loop spans 17 amino acids. The V gene lost 4 bases and the J gene lost 4 bases, with 23 bases spanning the gap. The CDR3 nucleotides are TGCGCCAGCAGCCCGGGGATGGGCTACAGGGACGGAGAGACCCAGTACTTC. It yields the protein CASSPGMGYRDGETQYF.

There are a few counts of this clonotype. This chain uses TRBV4-1 with TRBJ2-7; 7 nucleotides agree with TRBD2. CDR1 and CDR2 from the germline V gene are MGHRA and YSYEKL. The CDR3 runs to 15 residues. After removal of 3 bases from V and 6 bases from J, the junction contained 11 bases not matched to a gene. The CDR3 sequence: CASSHVSAGEGEQYF. The CDR3 DNA follows: TGCGCCAGCAGCCACGTAAGTGCGGGAGAGGGCGAGCAGTACTTC.

V gene TRBV19 combines with J gene TRBJ2-3, with a weak D call TRBD1 (6 bases). The CDR3 runs to 14 residues. V dropped 2 bases and J dropped 6 bases, with 12 bases sitting between them. Germline CDR1 LNHDA, CDR2 SQIVND (reference sequence). This CDR3 is CASSIRTVRDTQYF. As DNA, the CDR3 is TGTGCCAGTAGTATACGGACAGTCAGGGATACGCAGTATTTT.

The chain has TRBV6-1 and TRBJ2-3; 7 bases fit TRBD2. V shed 2 bases, J shed 5 bases, and the junction held 13 bases outside the gene matches. The CDR3 sequence is 17 residues long. Germline CDR1 MNHNS, CDR2 SASEGT. CDR3 amino acids: CASSEFVREDRRDTQYF. DNA of the CDR3: TGTGCCAGCAGTGAATTTGTCCGGGAGGATCGGAGAGATACGCAGTATTTT.

This sequence joins TRBV12-3 or TRBV12-4 and TRBJ1-4; D unresolved. This CDR3 contains 12 residues. V was pared by 6 bases and J by 10 bases, with 12 bases between. DNA of the CDR3: TGTGCCAGCAGCTCCTCTAGAGGAAAACTGTTTTTT. Translation: CASSSSRGKLFF.

The chain couples TRBV5-5 to TRBJ2-7, with TRBD2 identical over 12 bases. Germline trimming cut 4 bases from V and 3 bases from J; bases unmatched to any gene: 8. Per the germline V gene, CDR1 is SGHKS and CDR2 is YYEKEE (reference sequence). The CDR3 has 16 residues. Here the CDR3 reads CASSQGLAGNLYEQYV. The CDR3 DNA sequence: TGTGCCAGCAGCCAAGGACTAGCGGGGAACCTCTACGAGCAGTACGTC.

In its sample, this clonotype was seen a few times. The V and J genes are TRBV10-3 and TRBJ2-1; TRBD2 agrees at 9 bases. The CDR3 extends over 16 amino acids. After removal of 7 bases from V and 2 bases from J, the junction contained 9 bases not matched to a gene. Per germline, CDR1 ENHRY and CDR2 SYGVKD. This CDR3 is CAITYKSGGTYNEQFF. The CDR3 bases are TGTGCCATCACCTACAAAAGCGGGGGGACCTACAATGAGCAGTTCTTC.

This clonotype was counted a few times. The chain joins TRBV3-1 to TRBJ2-6; maybe TRBD1 (7 bases). The V gene lost 4 bases and the J gene lost 0 bases, with 16 bases spanning the gap. The CDR3 extends over 18 amino acids. Per the germline V gene, CDR1 is LGHDT and CDR2 is YNNKEL (reference sequence). CDR3 sequence reads: CASSPAGTAFSGANVLTF. The DNA of the CDR3 is TGTGCCAGCAGCCCTGCGGGGACAGCCTTCTCTGGGGCCAACGTCCTGACTTTC. The full variable domain, rest sourced from reference TRBV3-1 and TRBJ2-6, is DTAVSQTPKYLVTQMGNDKSIKCEQNLGHDTMYWYKQDSKKFLKIMFSYNNKELIINETVPNRFSPKSPDKAHLNLHINSLELGDSAVYFCASSPAGTAFSGANVLTFGAGSRLTVL.

The rearrangement links TRBV15 to TRBJ2-3, with D perhaps matching TRBD1 (5 bases). This CDR3 is 16 amino acids long. V lost 0 bases to trimming and J lost 2 bases, with 12 bases between them. Germline-derived CDR1 and CDR2 are LNHNV and YYDKDF (reference sequence). CDR3 nucleotide sequence: TGTGCCACCAGCAGAGAAAAGGGGATATTCACAGATACGCAGTATTTT. Its protein is CATSREKGIFTDTQYF.

This clonotype is a singleton in its sample. V is TRBV4-1 and J is TRBJ2-3; D is unresolved. The V gene lost 8 bases and the J gene lost 1 base, with 13 bases spanning the gap. From germline, CDR1 is MGHRA and CDR2 YSYEKL. The CDR3 loop spans 14 amino acids. The CDR3 DNA sequence: TGCGCCAGCCAGGTGGGCGGAGGCACAGATACGCAGTATTTT. It is translated as CASQVGGGTDTQYF.

This clonotype was counted only a few times. The rearrangement uses TRBV20-1 and TRBJ1-6; maybe TRBD1 (5 bases). Trimming cost V 6 bases and J 7 bases, with 16 bases left between them. Germline CDR1 and CDR2: DFQATT and SNEGSKA (reference sequence). The CDR3 length is 14 residues. CDR3 DNA sequence: TGCAGTGCCGTCGACCGGGACTCAAATTCACCCCTCCACTTT. Its protein product is CSAVDRDSNSPLHF.

The J gene is TRBJ2-7, the V gene TRBV11-2; the D gene is possibly TRBD1 (6 bases). V lost 2 bases and J lost 4, with 15 bases in between. CDR1 is SGHAT, CDR2 FQNNGV, per germline. The length of the CDR3 is 15 residues. This CDR3 is CASSLKPGHGYEQYV. The CDR3 region has the DNA TGTGCCAGCAGCTTAAAACCGGGACACGGATACGAGCAGTACGTC.